This passage covers 27 T cell receptor beta chains from one sample sequenced in a study of T cells in Graves' hyperthyroidism and ophthalmopathy (dated by TCRdb to about 2019). To prepare the library, multiplex PCR was applied. The sample was run on an Illumina HiSeq 2000. The TCR beta CDR3 regions were amplified from the RNA transcripts. A first-round RT-PCR of the TCR CDR3 used the HTBI primer set with the Qiagen OneStep RT-PCR kit. TCRdb itself trimmed the public reads at Q25 with fastp, ran MiXCR and retained productive beta chains. Under each unique CDR3 protein, matching rows form one entry showing the most common genes and DNA. Across this sample there are a few hundred thousand distinct CDR3 sequences, with around 25% seen only once. The ten biggest clones cover around 79% of the sample. Material: blood. Receptors were obtained from a man aged 50 or older with Graves' hyperthyroidism.

In its sample, this clonotype was seen many times. V gene TRBV20-1 combines with J gene TRBJ2-7; TRBD2 aligns across 9 bases. The germline V gene has CDR1 DFQATT and CDR2 SNEGSKA (reference sequence). Trimming took 0 bases from V and 2 from J; bases not matched to a gene: 8. The CDR3 spans 16 residues. Written as DNA, the CDR3 is TGCAGTGCTAGAGATTTTGCAGCGGGAGGCGCCTACGAGCAGTACTTC. It is translated as CSARDFAAGGAYEQYF.

Concerning this clonotype itself: A clone one base away is much larger, so this may be a read error. The rearrangement links TRBV18 to TRBJ1-1; D may be TRBD1 (6 bases). The CDR3 totals 13 residues. Germline V gives CDR1 KGHSH, CDR2 LQKENI. The CDR3 spells CASSPLRGTEGFF. CDR3 in DNA: TGTGCCAGCTCACCACTCAGGGGCACTGAAGGTTTCTTT.

The rearrangement uses TRBV2 and TRBJ2-3; D uncertain. V dropped 4 bases and J dropped 2 bases, with 16 bases sitting between them. Germline V gives CDR1 SNHLY, CDR2 FYNNEI. The CDR3 is 16 amino acids. In nucleotides, the CDR3 is TGTGCCAGCAGTGCAGAAAGCTTCTGGGACACAGATACGCAGTATTTT. Protein sequence: CASSAESFWDTDTQYF.

Comment on this clonotype: One end of the junction varies from germline; a read error may be responsible. This rearrangement joins TRBV29-1 to TRBJ1-1; weak D call: TRBD1 (5 bases). This CDR3 is built from 13 residues. Germline CDR1 and CDR2: SQVTM and ANQGSEA. CDR3 sequence: CRVGGGWGTEAFF. The CDR3 region has the DNA TGCAGAGTTGGTGGGGGATGGGGCACTGAAGCTTTCTTT.

This clonotype came up a few times. V gene TRBV27 combines with J gene TRBJ2-7; no definite D call. CDR1 is MNHEY, CDR2 SMNVEV, per germline (reference sequence). The V end lost 2 bases, the J end lost 0 bases, and 14 bases lay between the germline ends. CDR3 length: 16 amino acids. CDR3 loop: CASSLVPPQDSYEQYF. CDR3 bases: TGTGCCAGCAGTTTAGTTCCGCCTCAGGACTCCTACGAGCAGTACTTC.

This clonotype was counted once. The chain employs TRBV20-1 and TRBJ1-5; tentatively, D is TRBD1 (6 bases). Germline CDR1 DFQATT, CDR2 SNEGSKA (reference sequence). This CDR3 has 14 residues. V gave up 4 bases and J gave up 5 bases, with 15 bases separating them. DNA of the CDR3: TGCAGTGCTATACAGGGAGAGACGTATCAGCCCCAGCATTTT. Amino acid sequence: CSAIQGETYQPQHF.

J is TRBJ2-5 and V is TRBV30, with a possible D match to TRBD1 (6 bases). Germline V gene lookup returns CDR1 GTSNPN and CDR2 SVGIG (reference sequence). The V gene lost 5 bases and the J gene lost 2 bases, with 12 bases spanning the gap. This CDR3 region has 13 residues. CDR3 in DNA: TGTGCCTGGGCTGGACAGTTTCAAGAGACCCAGTACTTC. Translated: CAWAGQFQETQYF.

The CDR3 is CASGTGVGTEAFF. Here the CDR3 DNA reads TGTGCCAGCGGGACGGGGGTTGGGACTGAAGCTTTCTTT. The rearrangement joins TRBV2 to TRBJ1-1; tentatively, D is TRBD1 (5 bases). The CDR3 consists of 13 residues. With 8 bases removed from V and 5 bases from J, the gap between germline ends came to 15 bases. Germline-derived CDR1 and CDR2 are SNHLY and FYNNEI.

This clonotype was seen repeatedly, ten times or more. This chain links TRBV28 with TRBJ1-1; D might be TRBD1 (6 bases). CDR3 length: 13 amino acids. CDR1 and CDR2 from the germline V gene are MDHEN and SYDVKM. V lost 3 bases to trimming and J lost 4 bases, with 9 bases between them. CDR3 amino acids: CASSFGGATEAFF. The CDR3 nucleotides are TGTGCCAGCAGTTTCGGGGGGGCCACTGAAGCTTTCTTT.

Many counts were recorded for this clonotype. The rearrangement links TRBV3-1 to TRBJ2-1; 11 positions agree with TRBD2. CDR1 and CDR2 (germline): LGHDT, YNNKEL (reference sequence). Trimming at V came to 4 bases and at J to 4 bases, leaving 6 bases not matched to a gene. CDR3 size: 16 residues. The CDR3 spells CASSPRASGGYNEQFF. DNA for the CDR3: TGTGCCAGCAGCCCGAGGGCTAGCGGGGGGTACAATGAGCAGTTCTTC.

The chain couples TRBV24-1 to TRBJ2-1, with D hard to call. The CDR3 contains 13 residues. From germline, CDR1 is KGHDR and CDR2 SFDVKD. The germline V and J ends were trimmed by 2 bases and 6 bases, with 7 bases remaining between them. The CDR3 loop is CATSDSRVNEQFF. CDR3 nucleotide sequence: TGTGCCACCAGTGATTCTAGGGTCAATGAGCAGTTCTTC.

This clonotype was seen more than once but under ten times. V and J are TRBV11-2 and TRBJ2-3, with D possibly matching TRBD2 (6 bases). Germline V CDR1 and CDR2: SGHAT, FQNNGV. V was trimmed by 7 bases and J by 10 bases, leaving 15 bases between them. The length of the CDR3 is 12 residues. The CDR3: CASTHARDSQYF. DNA for the CDR3: TGTGCCAGCACCCACGCCCGGGACTCGCAGTATTTT.

This clonotype was counted between two and nine times. The gene calls are TRBV29-1 and TRBJ2-5; D possibly matches TRBD1 or TRBD2 (5 bases each). The germline gives CDR1 SQVTM, CDR2 ANQGSEA. The CDR3 spans 16 residues. V was clipped by 5 bases and J by 3 bases, with 22 bases between them. DNA for the CDR3: TGCAGCGTTCGGAAATTCGGGGCGCTAGCCGAAGAGACCCAGTACTTC. Protein: CSVRKFGALAEETQYF.

The J gene is TRBJ2-1, the V gene TRBV5-1; 9 bases line up with TRBD1. Per the germline V gene, CDR1 is SGHRS and CDR2 is YFSETQ. Losses at the gene ends were 0 bases for V and 2 bases for J; bases not matched to a gene: 3. This CDR3 contains 16 residues. CDR3 in amino acids: CASSLGGQGTYNEQFF. The CDR3, as DNA: TGCGCCAGCAGCTTGGGTGGACAGGGGACCTACAATGAGCAGTTCTTC.

CDR3 residues: CASSVLANTGELFF. The CDR3 nucleotides read TGCGCCAGCAGTGTCCTAGCGAACACCGGGGAGCTGTTTTTT. The V call is TRBV10-2, the J call TRBJ2-2; D is unresolved. The CDR3 has 14 residues. Trimming took 4 bases from V and 0 from J, leaving 6 bases between them. Germline-derived CDR1 and CDR2 are WSHSY and SAAADI.

V usage is TRBV11-2 and J usage is TRBJ1-4; no reliable D call. V was trimmed by 1 base and J by 0 bases, leaving 6 bases between them. From germline, CDR1 is SGHAT and CDR2 FQNNGV. The CDR3 consists of 15 residues. CDR3 DNA: TGTGCCAGCAGCTTAGGGAGTGCAACTAATGAAAAACTGTTTTTT. It is translated as CASSLGSATNEKLFF.

The V call is TRBV19, the J call TRBJ2-1; D ambiguous. Germline V gene lookup returns CDR1 LNHDA and CDR2 SQIVND (reference sequence). Deletions cut 3 bases from V and 4 bases from J, with 4 bases between. The CDR3 is 12 amino acids. CDR3 bases: TGTGCCAGTAGTATGGCGTACAATGAGCAGTTCTTC. Protein product: CASSMAYNEQFF. Together with reference TRBV19 and TRBJ2-1, the CDR3 gives the full variable domain: DGGITQSPKYLFRKEGQNVTLSCEQNLNHDAMYWYRQDPGQGLRLIYYSQIVNDFQKGDIAEGYSVSREKKESFPLTVTSAQKNPTAFYLCASSMAYNEQFFGPGTRLTVL.

About this clonotype: Relative to the germline gene, one junction end is altered; a read error may explain this. The gene calls are TRBV6-2 or TRBV6-3 and TRBJ2-3; TRBD2 matches at 12 bases. This CDR3 contains 21 residues. Germline V gene sequence: CDR1 MNHEY, CDR2 SVGEGT. CDR3 in DNA: TGTGCCAGCAGTGACTCGACCGGACTAGCGGGGACGGGGGGACCACGGGATACGCAGTATTTT. The encoded protein is CASSDSTGLAGTGGPRDTQYF.

This clonotype was seen ten or more times. The V and J genes are TRBV2 and TRBJ2-7; 7 bases align to TRBD1. This CDR3 has 15 amino acids. Germline CDR1 is SNHLY and CDR2 is FYNNEI. J was trimmed by 0 bases and V by 1 base; bases with no gene match: 3. The CDR3 loop is CASSEDRDSSYEQYF. The DNA of the CDR3 is TGTGCCAGCAGTGAAGATCGGGACAGCTCCTACGAGCAGTACTTC.

This sequence joins TRBV20-1 and TRBJ2-5; 10 nucleotides line up with TRBD2. The CDR3 extends over 15 amino acids. With V trimmed by 3 bases and J by 6 bases, 10 bases remained unmatched. In germline, CDR1 is DFQATT, CDR2 SNEGSKA (reference sequence). CDR3 sequence (DNA): TGCAGTGCTAGCCGTAGGACTAGCGGTCGTCAGACCCAGTACTTC. It yields the protein CSASRRTSGRQTQYF.

V and J are TRBV24-1 and TRBJ1-6; D is unclear. The CDR3 is 19 amino acids. The V gene's germline CDR1 is KGHDR and CDR2 SFDVKD. With 3 bases removed from V and 3 bases from J, the gap between germline ends came to 20 bases. CDR3 in DNA: TGTGCCACCAGTGATCTTCCCATATTGACACACTACTATAATTCACCCCTCCACTTT. Translation gives CATSDLPILTHYYNSPLHF.

This clonotype came up a few times. The chain uses TRBV5-1 and TRBJ2-7; 14 bases fit TRBD2. The junction had 10 bases not matched to a gene; V was cut back by 4 bases and J by 4 bases. The CDR3 length is 17 residues. Germline V gene lookup returns CDR1 SGHRS and CDR2 YFSETQ. CDR3 residues: CASSKGLAGVIGYEQYF. In DNA form, the CDR3 reads TGCGCCAGCAGCAAGGGACTAGCGGGAGTGATAGGGTACGAGCAGTACTTC.

The gene calls are TRBV9 and TRBJ2-1; the D is unclear. The CDR3 has 14 amino acids. Germline V CDR1 and CDR2: SGDLS, YYNGEE. With 4 bases removed from V and 5 bases from J, the gap between germline ends came to 13 bases. The DNA of the CDR3 is TGTGCCAGCAGCCCCATATCTTCCGACAATGAGCAGTTCTTC. Amino acids: CASSPISSDNEQFF.

This clonotype was observed a handful of times. This rearrangement joins TRBV12-3 or TRBV12-4 to TRBJ2-4; D is perhaps TRBD2 (6 bases). V gave up 3 bases and J gave up 0 bases, with 18 bases separating them. This CDR3 has 18 amino acids. The CDR3, as DNA: TGTGCCAGCAGTTTGGTCCGCGGGACTGATCTAGCCAAAAACATTCAGTACTTC. Residues: CASSLVRGTDLAKNIQYF.

This clonotype was seen repeatedly, ten times or more. The chain has TRBV3-1 and TRBJ2-5; 7 bases are shared with TRBD2. V lost 4 bases to trimming and J lost 2 bases; unmatched junction nucleotides: 13. Germline V gene lookup returns CDR1 LGHDT and CDR2 YNNKEL (reference sequence). The CDR3 is made up of 17 amino acids. CDR3 sequence reads: CASSPPPSSGQQETQYF. DNA of the CDR3: TGTGCCAGCAGCCCGCCTCCTTCTAGCGGCCAACAAGAGACCCAGTACTTC.

Turning to this clonotype: A much larger clone is a single base away; this may be a read error. This rearrangement joins TRBV5-1 to TRBJ2-3; TRBD2 agrees at 8 bases. Germline CDR1 and CDR2: SGHRS and YFSETQ. The trim removed 2 bases at V and 4 bases at J, leaving 6 bases unmatched. The CDR3 covers 15 residues. CDR3 amino acids: CASSFGAGEPDTQYF. In nucleotides, the CDR3 is TGCGCCAGCAGCTTTGGAGCGGGAGAACCAGATACGCAGTATTTT. Full variable domain (rest looked up from reference TRBV5-1 and TRBJ2-3): KAGVTQTPRYLIKTRGQQVTLSCSPISGHRSVSWYQQTPGQGLQFLFEYFSETQRNKGNFPGRFSGRQFSNSRSEMNVSTLELGDSALYLCASSFGAGEPDTQYFGPGTRLTVL.

This clonotype was counted only a few times. The rearrangement joins TRBV5-1 to TRBJ1-4; D call uncertain. V lost 7 bases and J lost 0, with 7 bases in between. The length of the CDR3 is 13 residues. CDR1 and CDR2 from the germline V gene are SGHRS and YFSETQ. This CDR3 reads CASAGATNEKLFF. The DNA of the CDR3 is TGCGCCAGCGCGGGAGCAACTAATGAAAAACTGTTTTTT.